This T cell receptor (beta chain) was identified in a study of blood T cell repertoires in COVID-19 (TCRdb year 2020). Turning to the overall study: Samples covering the acute and convalescent phases of COVID-19 were provided by collaborators in the United States, Italy and Spain. Subjects who had been exposed to COVID-19, were actively infected with it, or had recovered from it provided the deeply sampled blood TCRbeta repertoires that made up the dataset. Sample metadata almost always included a de-identified subject ID, COVID-19 status, age in years and sex. A freely available public database, intended as a resource for researchers studying the immune response to SARS-CoV-2, is where the repertoires were released. Samples came from the ongoing ImmuneRACE study (first 160 participants) plus 1,254 subjects from 6 global collaborators. HLA class I and class II types, where available, came from metadata supplied by the sample provider rather than from assay-based typing. The prospective study material was composed of cDNA or gDNA derived from T cells, B-cell-depleted T cells, or PBMCs. Results and caveats for the whole study, not just this receptor: How much clinical and demographic metadata was included differed by source and by participant, and the metadata was provided uncurated.

Inclusive of the bounding cysteine and phenylalanine, the CDR3 is 14 residues long. The kept DNA is CDR3 alone, 42 bases in frame from the first base. Sequences SGHRS (CDR1) and YFSETQ (CDR2) are obtained from the germline V gene. V drops 0 bases and J drops 3 bases, leaving 10 bases in between. Concerning this clone itself: It has no known antigen specificity. Per-base qualities were not stored, and no clone one base away is much larger.

The collaborating institutions used their own protocols to collect whole blood in K2EDTA tubes. For TCRbeta analysis, collaborators shipped samples in one of three forms: frozen whole blood, isolated PBMCs, or DNA extracted from either of those sample types. TCRbeta CDR3 regions were amplified from genomic DNA using the immunoSEQ Assay, a bias-controlled multiplex PCR. Per the source publication's procedure: The number of nucleated cells in each sample was estimated from the amplification of reference gene primers within the assay. To quantify the absolute abundance of each unique TCRbeta CDR3 rearrangement, sequence reads were collapsed and filtered. Productive Simpson clonality was computed per sample as the square root of Simpson's diversity index over productive rearrangements. TCRdb provides this immuneACCESS table in a form limited to in-frame rearrangements. Some clones are lacking; in checked studies, under half of them reflect an unresolved V gene, and why the rest are absent is not known. The V and J calls and clone size come from that table; D and trimming were worked out from the DNA. The sample table holds 150,000 to 200,000 clones, of which more than 85% were seen once. The biggest ten clones account for 0.99% of the sample.

This chain joins TRBV5-1 to TRBJ2-7; matching of 6 bases hints at TRBD1 as the D gene. Source material: peripheral blood. This sequence originates from a man in his late teens or twenties with acute or convalescent COVID-19. The DNA sequence reads TGCGCCAGCAGCTTGGGTGTAGGGGGCTACGAGCAGTACTTC. It is translated as CASSLGVGGYEQYF.